A selection of T cell receptor beta chains follows, all from one sample in a study of T-cell memory formation after mild COVID-19. In TCRdb, the 5' RACE reads were re-called with MiXCR into one record per CDR3 protein. The sample comprises hundreds of thousands of distinct CDR3 sequences, less than 25% of which are singletons, and roughly 9.1% rests with the top ten. Sequences were obtained from PBMCs or a T cell subset sorted from them (not recorded which). All receptors derive from an adult woman who had mild COVID-19 (a few samples of this study predate the infection). Cell type and time point are not known. Both conserved end residues are part of each CDR3. The order of the fields is V gene, J gene, D gene, CDR3 length, clone size, CDR3 protein, CDR3 DNA. A D gene is named only where the DNA matches it firmly. Size tells how often a clone was seen (once, few, many) or the class of an expanded clone, and some rows leave it out.

v_call: TRBV7-9; j_call: TRBJ2-5; d_call: -; cdr3_length: 15; clone_size: many; cdr3_aa: CASSPLRVGAETQYF; cdr3_nt: TGTGCCAGCAGCCCGCTCCGAGTGGGGGCAGAGACCCAGTACTTC
v_call: TRBV25-1; j_call: TRBJ1-1; d_call: -; cdr3_length: 17; clone_size: few; cdr3_aa: CASSDWALGGTIPEAFF; cdr3_nt: TGTGCCAGCAGTGATTGGGCCTTGGGGGGGACGATACCTGAAGCTTTCTTT
v_call: TRBV4-1; j_call: TRBJ2-7; d_call: -; cdr3_length: 15; clone_size: few; cdr3_aa: CASSQAAGQSYEQYF; cdr3_nt: TGCGCCAGCAGCCAAGCGGCGGGACAGTCCTACGAGCAGTACTTC
v_call: TRBV5-1; j_call: TRBJ2-3; d_call: -; cdr3_length: 16; clone_size: -; cdr3_aa: CASSLYVRQSTDTQYF; cdr3_nt: TGCGCCAGCAGCTTGTATGTCCGACAGAGCACAGATACGCAGTATTTT
v_call: TRBV19; j_call: TRBJ2-7; d_call: -; cdr3_length: 13; clone_size: -; cdr3_aa: CASSIGQGNEQYF; cdr3_nt: TGTGCCAGTAGTATCGGCCAGGGAAACGAGCAGTACTTC
v_call: TRBV7-9; j_call: TRBJ1-1; d_call: -; cdr3_length: 13; clone_size: -; cdr3_aa: CASQTGLNNEAFF; cdr3_nt: TGTGCCAGTCAAACAGGACTTAACAATGAAGCTTTCTTT
v_call: TRBV10-3; j_call: TRBJ2-1; d_call: -; cdr3_length: 16; clone_size: few; cdr3_aa: CAISESGTGSYNEQFF; cdr3_nt: TGTGCCATCAGTGAGTCGGGGACTGGCTCCTACAATGAGCAGTTCTTC
v_call: TRBV6-1; j_call: TRBJ2-3; d_call: TRBD2; cdr3_length: 15; clone_size: few; cdr3_aa: CASSEYPRLAYTQYF; cdr3_nt: TGTGCCAGCAGTGAATACCCGCGACTAGCATACACGCAGTATTTT
v_call: TRBV12-3/TRBV12-4; j_call: TRBJ2-7; d_call: -; cdr3_length: 16; clone_size: -; cdr3_aa: CASSPGVGGRGYEQYF; cdr3_nt: TGTGCCAGCAGTCCTGGGGTAGGGGGGCGCGGGTACGAGCAGTACTTC
v_call: TRBV27; j_call: TRBJ2-7; d_call: -; cdr3_length: 14; clone_size: few; cdr3_aa: CASSPVGGPYEQYF; cdr3_nt: TGTGCCAGCAGTCCCGTCGGGGGCCCCTACGAGCAGTACTTC
v_call: TRBV18; j_call: TRBJ2-1; d_call: -; cdr3_length: 15; clone_size: many; cdr3_aa: CASSPPSAPYNEQFF; cdr3_nt: TGTGCCAGCTCACCACCGTCGGCGCCCTACAATGAGCAGTTCTTC
v_call: TRBV12-3/TRBV12-4; j_call: TRBJ2-2; d_call: -; cdr3_length: 13; clone_size: -; cdr3_aa: CASSDRGPGELFF; cdr3_nt: TGTGCCAGCAGTGACCGAGGCCCCGGGGAGCTGTTTTTT
v_call: TRBV18; j_call: TRBJ2-4; d_call: -; cdr3_length: 17; clone_size: few; cdr3_aa: CASSPLGPQAAKNIQYF; cdr3_nt: TGTGCCAGCTCACCACTGGGACCTCAAGCAGCCAAAAACATTCAGTACTTC
v_call: TRBV6-2/TRBV6-3; j_call: TRBJ2-1; d_call: -; cdr3_length: 16; clone_size: -; cdr3_aa: CASSYSSASTYNEQFF; cdr3_nt: TGTGCCAGCAGTTACTCATCGGCTAGCACCTACAATGAGCAGTTCTTC
v_call: TRBV20-1; j_call: TRBJ2-7; d_call: TRBD1; cdr3_length: 17; clone_size: once; cdr3_aa: CSALTGRLDRGRYAEYF; cdr3_nt: TGCAGTGCCCTCACTGGTCGTCTAGACAGGGGCCGCTACGCGGAGTACTTC
v_call: TRBV13; j_call: TRBJ1-2; d_call: -; cdr3_length: 12; clone_size: -; cdr3_aa: CASSLGQIGYTF; cdr3_nt: TGTGCCAGCAGCTTAGGACAAATTGGCTACACCTTC
v_call: TRBV20-1; j_call: TRBJ1-2; d_call: -; cdr3_length: 12; clone_size: few; cdr3_aa: CSAPGPNYGYTF; cdr3_nt: TGCAGTGCCCCGGGACCGAACTATGGCTACACCTTC
v_call: TRBV7-9; j_call: TRBJ2-3; d_call: -; cdr3_length: 15; clone_size: -; cdr3_aa: CASIKSGAGTDTQYF; cdr3_nt: TGTGCCAGCATCAAATCGGGGGCCGGCACAGATACGCAGTATTTT
v_call: TRBV6-5; j_call: TRBJ2-7; d_call: TRBD2; cdr3_length: 15; clone_size: -; cdr3_aa: CASSPSSGVNYEQYF; cdr3_nt: TGTGCCAGCAGCCCTAGTAGCGGGGTTAACTACGAGCAGTACTTC
v_call: TRBV20-1; j_call: TRBJ2-3; d_call: TRBD1; cdr3_length: 14; clone_size: many; cdr3_aa: CSARGTGATDTQYF; cdr3_nt: TGCAGTGCTAGAGGGACAGGGGCAACAGATACGCAGTATTTT
v_call: TRBV12-3/TRBV12-4; j_call: TRBJ1-5; d_call: TRBD1; cdr3_length: 19; clone_size: few; cdr3_aa: CASSLGGQGPYYSNQPQHF; cdr3_nt: TGTGCCAGCAGTTTGGGGGGACAGGGGCCTTACTATAGCAATCAGCCCCAGCATTTT
v_call: TRBV5-1; j_call: TRBJ2-1; d_call: -; cdr3_length: 13; clone_size: -; cdr3_aa: CASSLATVDEQFF; cdr3_nt: TGCGCCAGCAGCTTGGCTACGGTCGATGAGCAGTTCTTC
v_call: TRBV5-6; j_call: TRBJ2-5; d_call: TRBD2; cdr3_length: 15; clone_size: -; cdr3_aa: CASRGLAAMVETQYF; cdr3_nt: TGTGCCAGCAGGGGACTAGCGGCGATGGTAGAGACCCAGTACTTC
v_call: TRBV12-3/TRBV12-4; j_call: TRBJ1-1; d_call: -; cdr3_length: 15; clone_size: few; cdr3_aa: CASRPTGSVNTEAFF; cdr3_nt: TGTGCCAGCAGGCCTACAGGGTCGGTGAACACTGAAGCTTTCTTT
v_call: TRBV18; j_call: TRBJ2-7; d_call: TRBD1; cdr3_length: 14; clone_size: -; cdr3_aa: CASSGRQGSYEQYF; cdr3_nt: TGTGCCAGCTCAGGGAGACAGGGAAGCTACGAGCAGTACTTC
v_call: TRBV6-2/TRBV6-3; j_call: TRBJ2-2; d_call: -; cdr3_length: 15; clone_size: few; cdr3_aa: CASRTGLRFVGELFF; cdr3_nt: TGTGCCAGCAGAACCGGACTCCGGTTTGTGGGGGAGCTGTTTTTT
v_call: TRBV12-3/TRBV12-4; j_call: TRBJ2-3; d_call: -; cdr3_length: 15; clone_size: -; cdr3_aa: CASSLLGRTTDTQYF; cdr3_nt: TGTGCCAGCAGTTTATTAGGGAGAACCACAGATACGCAGTATTTT
v_call: TRBV12-3/TRBV12-4; j_call: TRBJ1-1; d_call: -; cdr3_length: 14; clone_size: -; cdr3_aa: CASSAGRRYTEAFF; cdr3_nt: TGTGCCAGCAGCGCAGGGAGGAGGTACACTGAAGCTTTCTTT
v_call: TRBV7-8; j_call: TRBJ2-7; d_call: TRBD2; cdr3_length: 15; clone_size: few; cdr3_aa: CASSRSSGSRYEQYF; cdr3_nt: TGTGCCAGCAGCCGAAGTAGCGGGAGTAGGTACGAGCAGTACTTC
v_call: TRBV6-1; j_call: TRBJ1-1; d_call: -; cdr3_length: 15; clone_size: few; cdr3_aa: CASSKRDFWYTEAFF; cdr3_nt: TGTGCCAGCAGTAAAAGGGACTTCTGGTACACTGAAGCTTTCTTT
v_call: TRBV20-1; j_call: TRBJ2-7; d_call: TRBD2; cdr3_length: 15; clone_size: few; cdr3_aa: CSARETSGGTYEQYF; cdr3_nt: TGCAGTGCTAGAGAAACTAGCGGGGGAACCTACGAGCAGTACTTC
v_call: TRBV10-3; j_call: TRBJ1-2; d_call: -; cdr3_length: 13; clone_size: few; cdr3_aa: CAIFAGGGNGYTF; cdr3_nt: TGTGCCATCTTCGCCGGAGGTGGTAATGGCTACACCTTC
v_call: TRBV7-6; j_call: TRBJ1-2; d_call: -; cdr3_length: 15; clone_size: -; cdr3_aa: CASSPGQSNNYGYTF; cdr3_nt: TGTGCCAGCAGCCCCGGCCAGTCTAATAACTATGGCTACACCTTC
v_call: TRBV12-3/TRBV12-4; j_call: TRBJ2-1; d_call: -; cdr3_length: 14; clone_size: -; cdr3_aa: CASSLARGATEQFF; cdr3_nt: TGTGCCAGCAGTTTAGCGAGGGGGGCAACGGAGCAGTTCTTC
v_call: TRBV7-9; j_call: TRBJ2-3; d_call: TRBD2; cdr3_length: 15; clone_size: -; cdr3_aa: CASSFGGGGTDTQYF; cdr3_nt: TGTGCCAGCAGCTTTGGCGGGGGGGGCACAGATACGCAGTATTTT
v_call: TRBV6-6; j_call: TRBJ1-1; d_call: TRBD1; cdr3_length: 13; clone_size: -; cdr3_aa: CASTGQANTEAFF; cdr3_nt: TGTGCCAGCACCGGACAGGCGAACACTGAAGCTTTCTTT
v_call: TRBV6-2/TRBV6-3; j_call: TRBJ1-1; d_call: -; cdr3_length: 11; clone_size: few; cdr3_aa: CASSPGFEAFF; cdr3_nt: TGTGCCAGCAGTCCCGGTTTTGAAGCTTTCTTT
v_call: TRBV20-1; j_call: TRBJ2-7; d_call: -; cdr3_length: 13; clone_size: -; cdr3_aa: CSARDSRGYEQYF; cdr3_nt: TGCAGTGCTAGAGATTCACGGGGTTACGAGCAGTACTTC
v_call: TRBV7-6; j_call: TRBJ2-2; d_call: TRBD1; cdr3_length: 15; clone_size: once; cdr3_aa: CASSSGTGGNGELFF; cdr3_nt: TGTGCCAGCAGCTCCGGGACAGGGGGCAACGGGGAGCTGTTTTTT
v_call: TRBV7-2; j_call: TRBJ2-3; d_call: TRBD2; cdr3_length: 15; clone_size: -; cdr3_aa: CASSLTLAGSDTQYF; cdr3_nt: TGTGCCAGCAGCTTAACACTAGCGGGATCAGATACGCAGTATTTT
v_call: TRBV7-2; j_call: TRBJ1-1; d_call: TRBD1; cdr3_length: 12; clone_size: -; cdr3_aa: CASSSRTGGAFF; cdr3_nt: TGTGCCAGCAGCTCCAGGACAGGGGGAGCTTTCTTT
v_call: TRBV4-3; j_call: TRBJ1-1; d_call: TRBD1; cdr3_length: 15; clone_size: -; cdr3_aa: CASSQEDRMNTEAFF; cdr3_nt: TGCGCCAGCAGCCAAGAGGACAGGATGAACACTGAAGCTTTCTTT
v_call: TRBV25-1; j_call: TRBJ2-1; d_call: -; cdr3_length: 12; clone_size: many; cdr3_aa: CASSDKGIEQFF; cdr3_nt: TGTGCCAGCAGTGACAAGGGTATTGAGCAGTTCTTC
v_call: TRBV6-5; j_call: TRBJ2-7; d_call: -; cdr3_length: 15; clone_size: few; cdr3_aa: CASSSLGGPPNEQYF; cdr3_nt: TGTGCCAGCAGTTCCCTGGGGGGGCCCCCCAACGAGCAGTACTTC
v_call: TRBV11-2; j_call: TRBJ1-2; d_call: -; cdr3_length: 12; clone_size: few; cdr3_aa: CASSFASGGYTF; cdr3_nt: TGTGCCAGCAGCTTCGCCAGCGGGGGCTACACCTTC
v_call: TRBV10-3; j_call: TRBJ2-7; d_call: TRBD2; cdr3_length: 15; clone_size: -; cdr3_aa: CAIRVTSGGANEQYF; cdr3_nt: TGTGCCATCAGGGTGACTAGCGGGGGGGCGAACGAGCAGTACTTC
v_call: TRBV13; j_call: TRBJ2-2; d_call: -; cdr3_length: 13; clone_size: -; cdr3_aa: CASSSRSPGELFF; cdr3_nt: TGTGCCAGCAGCTCCCGCTCCCCCGGGGAGCTGTTTTTT
v_call: TRBV9; j_call: TRBJ2-5; d_call: TRBD1; cdr3_length: 14; clone_size: -; cdr3_aa: CASSAGQAEETQYF; cdr3_nt: TGTGCCAGCAGCGCCGGACAGGCTGAAGAGACCCAGTACTTC
v_call: TRBV24-1; j_call: TRBJ1-5; d_call: -; cdr3_length: 15; clone_size: few; cdr3_aa: CATSERAGRNQPQHF; cdr3_nt: TGTGCCACCAGTGAACGGGCTGGGCGCAATCAGCCCCAGCATTTT